The rows below give T cell receptor beta chains drawn from one sample of a study of Graves' ophthalmopathy and Graves' hyperthyroidism. TCRdb reprocessed the multiplex PCR reads via MiXCR and lists one record per CDR3 protein. The table includes hundreds of thousands of distinct CDR3 sequences, around 21% detected once. The sequencing sample was made of peripheral blood. The receptors come from a woman younger than 35 with stable Graves' hyperthyroidism. CDR3s include the opening cysteine and the closing phenylalanine or tryptophan. D genes are given only for firm matches. A clone size is listed for some rows: how often the clone was seen (once, few, many), or a class if it is expanded.

clone_size j_call d_call v_call cdr3_nt cdr3_aa
many TRBJ2-7 TRBD1 TRBV27 TGTGCCAGCAGTTCCCCACTCCGGGACAGGGGGTACGAGCAGTACTTC CASSSPLRDRGYEQYF
many TRBJ2-7 TRBD2 TRBV9 TGTGCCAGCAGCGTAGAGCCGGGACTAGCCTACGAGCAGTACTTC CASSVEPGLAYEQYF
- TRBJ1-2 - TRBV6-5 TGTGCCAGCAGTTACTCCGACTGGGCTAGGGGCTACACCTTC CASSYSDWARGYTF
many TRBJ2-5 TRBD1 TRBV6-6 TGTGCCAGCAGCCGTAAACCGGGACAGGGACGGGCCCAGTACTTC CASSRKPGQGRAQYF
many TRBJ2-5 - TRBV6-6 TGTGCCAGCAGTTACTCGGCGGGACTTCAAGAGACCCAGTACTTC CASSYSAGLQETQYF
- TRBJ2-7 TRBD1 TRBV28 TGTGCCAGCAGTTCTGTCGGTTGGTACCTCCGGGACAGTTTTTTCATGGACGAGCAGTACTTC CASSSVGWYLRDSFFMDEQYF
many TRBJ2-5 TRBD1 TRBV11-2 TGTGCCAGCGGGACAGGAGGAAGGGAGACCCAGTACTTC CASGTGGRETQYF
many TRBJ1-1 TRBD1 TRBV30 TGTGCCTGGAAAGACAGGGGAAACACTGAAGCTTTCTTT CAWKDRGNTEAFF
many TRBJ1-2 - TRBV4-1 TGCGCCAGCTGTATGCCAGGGGTTGGTGGCTACACCTTC CASCMPGVGGYTF
- TRBJ1-1 - TRBV3-1 TGTGCCAGCAGCCAAGAAGGCGCAGGGCTATTATACGCGTACACTGAAGCTTTCTTT CASSQEGAGLLYAYTEAFF
- TRBJ2-7 - TRBV29-1 TGCAGCGTCGGGGGGACACCCTCCTACGAGCAGTACTTC CSVGGTPSYEQYF
many TRBJ2-2 - TRBV11-3 TGTGCCAGCAGCTTAGCCGGGGCGGAGCTGTTTTTT CASSLAGAELFF
many TRBJ2-5 TRBD1 TRBV7-3 TGTGCCAGCAGCTTGGTGGGACAGGGTACCCAGTACTTC CASSLVGQGTQYF
- TRBJ2-1 - TRBV11-2 TGTGCCAGCAGCTTATTCGTAGCGGAGGGGTACAATGAGCAGTTCTTC CASSLFVAEGYNEQFF
- TRBJ1-5 - TRBV12-3/TRBV12-4 TGTGCCAGCAGTCGTGCCACAAATGATCAGCCCCAGCATTTT CASSRATNDQPQHF